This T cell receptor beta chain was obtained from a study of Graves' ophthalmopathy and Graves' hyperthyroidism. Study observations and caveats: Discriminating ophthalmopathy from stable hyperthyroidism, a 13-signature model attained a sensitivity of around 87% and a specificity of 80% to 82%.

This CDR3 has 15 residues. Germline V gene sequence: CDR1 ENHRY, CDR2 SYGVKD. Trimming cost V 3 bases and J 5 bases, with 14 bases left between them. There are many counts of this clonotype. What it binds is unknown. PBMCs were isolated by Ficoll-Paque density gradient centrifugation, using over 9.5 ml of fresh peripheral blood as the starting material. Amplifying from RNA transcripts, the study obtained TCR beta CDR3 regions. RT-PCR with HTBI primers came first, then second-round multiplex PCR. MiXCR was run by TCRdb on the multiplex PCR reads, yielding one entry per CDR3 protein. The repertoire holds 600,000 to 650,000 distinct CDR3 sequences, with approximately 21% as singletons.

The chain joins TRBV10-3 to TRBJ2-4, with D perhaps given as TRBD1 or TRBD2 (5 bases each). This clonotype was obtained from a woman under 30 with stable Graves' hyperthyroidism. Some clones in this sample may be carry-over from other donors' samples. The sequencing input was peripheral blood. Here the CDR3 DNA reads TGTGCCATCAGTGATCCTTGGGGGATAGAAAACATTCAGTACTTC. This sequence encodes CAISDPWGIENIQYF.